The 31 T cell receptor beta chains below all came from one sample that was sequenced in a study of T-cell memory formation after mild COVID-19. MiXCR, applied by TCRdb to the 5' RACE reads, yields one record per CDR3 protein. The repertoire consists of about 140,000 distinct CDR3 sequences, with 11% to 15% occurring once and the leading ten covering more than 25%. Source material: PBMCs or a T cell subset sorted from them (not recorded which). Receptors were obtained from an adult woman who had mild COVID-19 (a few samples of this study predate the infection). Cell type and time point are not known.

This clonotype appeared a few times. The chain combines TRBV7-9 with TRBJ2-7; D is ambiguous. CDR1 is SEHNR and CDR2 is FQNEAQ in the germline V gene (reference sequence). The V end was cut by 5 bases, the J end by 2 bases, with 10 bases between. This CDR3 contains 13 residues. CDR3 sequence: CASSVGPTYEQYF. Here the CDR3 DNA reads TGTGCCAGCAGCGTAGGGCCCACCTACGAGCAGTACTTC.

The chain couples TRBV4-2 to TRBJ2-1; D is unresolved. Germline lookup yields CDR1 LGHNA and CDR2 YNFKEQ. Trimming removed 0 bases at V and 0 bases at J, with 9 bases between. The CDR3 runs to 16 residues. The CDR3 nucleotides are TGTGCCAGCAGCCAAGATGGGGTAGACTCCTACAATGAGCAGTTCTTC. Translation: CASSQDGVDSYNEQFF.

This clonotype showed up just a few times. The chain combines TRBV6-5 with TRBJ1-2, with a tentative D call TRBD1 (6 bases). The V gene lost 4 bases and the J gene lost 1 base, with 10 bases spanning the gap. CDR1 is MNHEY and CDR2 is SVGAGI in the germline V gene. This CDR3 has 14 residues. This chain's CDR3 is CASSFGQYNYGYTF. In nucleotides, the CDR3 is TGTGCCAGCAGTTTCGGACAGTATAACTATGGCTACACCTTC.

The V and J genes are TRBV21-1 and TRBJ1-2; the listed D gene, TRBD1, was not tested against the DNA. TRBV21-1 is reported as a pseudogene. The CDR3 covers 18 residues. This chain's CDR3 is CASSPPGTGSQRDYGYTF. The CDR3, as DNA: TGTGCCAGCAGCCCTCCCGGGACAGGCTCCCAAAGGGACTATGGCTACACCTTC.

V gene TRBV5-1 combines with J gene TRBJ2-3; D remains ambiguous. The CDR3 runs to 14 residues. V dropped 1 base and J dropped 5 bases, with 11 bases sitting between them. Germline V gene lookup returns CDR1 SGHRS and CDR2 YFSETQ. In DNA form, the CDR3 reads TGCGCCAGCAGCTTGTATAGGTCGGGAGATACGCAGTATTTT. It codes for CASSLYRSGDTQYF.

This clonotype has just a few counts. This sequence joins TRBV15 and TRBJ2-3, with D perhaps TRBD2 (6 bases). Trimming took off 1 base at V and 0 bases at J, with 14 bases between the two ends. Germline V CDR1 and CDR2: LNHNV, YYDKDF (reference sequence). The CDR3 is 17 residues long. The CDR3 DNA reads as TGTGCCACCAGCAGAGTAAGAACGGGAGAGAGCACAGATACGCAGTATTTT. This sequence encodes CATSRVRTGESTDTQYF.

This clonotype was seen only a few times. The CDR3 region is CASSFPDRGFHEQYF. The CDR3 DNA follows: TGTGCCAGCAGCTTTCCGGACAGGGGGTTCCACGAGCAGTACTTC. The chain employs TRBV7-6 and TRBJ2-7; TRBD1 matches 10 bases. The V gene's germline CDR1 is SGHVS and CDR2 FNYEAQ. Trimming took 3 bases from V and 5 from J; bases not matched to a gene: 7. CDR3 length: 15 residues. The full variable domain, in which reference TRBV7-6 and TRBJ2-7 provide the parts outside the CDR3, is GAGVSQSPRYKVTKRGQDVALRCDPISGHVSLYWYRQALGQGPEFLTYFNYEAQQDKSGLPNDRFSAERPEGSISTLTIQRTEQRDSAMYRCASSFPDRGFHEQYFGPGTRLTVT.

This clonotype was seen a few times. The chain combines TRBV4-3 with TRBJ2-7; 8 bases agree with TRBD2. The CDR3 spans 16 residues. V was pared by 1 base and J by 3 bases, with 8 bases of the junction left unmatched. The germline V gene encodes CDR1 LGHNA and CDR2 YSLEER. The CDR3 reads CASSQVTGLGYYEQYF. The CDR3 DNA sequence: TGCGCCAGCAGCCAAGTCACGGGACTAGGCTACTACGAGCAGTACTTC.

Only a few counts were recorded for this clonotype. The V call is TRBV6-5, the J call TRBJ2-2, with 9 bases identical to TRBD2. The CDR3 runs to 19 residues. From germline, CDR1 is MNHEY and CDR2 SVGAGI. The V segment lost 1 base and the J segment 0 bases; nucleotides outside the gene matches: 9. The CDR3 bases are TGTGCCAGCAGTTACTACGAGCCTAGCGGGGATACGAACACCGGGGAGCTGTTTTTT. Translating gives CASSYYEPSGDTNTGELFF.

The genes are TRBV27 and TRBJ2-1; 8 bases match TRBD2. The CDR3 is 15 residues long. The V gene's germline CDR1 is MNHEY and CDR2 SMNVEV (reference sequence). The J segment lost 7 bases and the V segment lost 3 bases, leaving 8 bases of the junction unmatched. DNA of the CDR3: TGTGCCAGCAGTTTTGCGGGAGGAATGGGGAATGAGCAGTTCTTC. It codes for CASSFAGGMGNEQFF.

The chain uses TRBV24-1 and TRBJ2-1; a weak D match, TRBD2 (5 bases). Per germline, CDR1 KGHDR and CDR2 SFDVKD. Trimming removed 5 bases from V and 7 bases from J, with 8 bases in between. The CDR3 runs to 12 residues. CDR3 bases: TGTGCCACCAGTGTCACGGGGAATGAGCAGTTCTTC. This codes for CATSVTGNEQFF.

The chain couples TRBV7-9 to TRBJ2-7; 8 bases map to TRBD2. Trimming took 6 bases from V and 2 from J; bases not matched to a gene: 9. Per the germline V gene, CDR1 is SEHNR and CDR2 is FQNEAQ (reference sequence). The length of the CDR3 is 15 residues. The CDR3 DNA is TGTGCCAGCAGTCATTCGGGACTAGGTCCCTACGAGCAGTACTTC. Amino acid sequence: CASSHSGLGPYEQYF.

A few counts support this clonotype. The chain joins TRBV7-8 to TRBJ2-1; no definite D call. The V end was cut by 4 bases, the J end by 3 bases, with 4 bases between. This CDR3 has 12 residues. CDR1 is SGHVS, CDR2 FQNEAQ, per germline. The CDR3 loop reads CASSWNYNEQFF. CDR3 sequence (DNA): TGTGCCAGCAGCTGGAACTACAATGAGCAGTTCTTC.

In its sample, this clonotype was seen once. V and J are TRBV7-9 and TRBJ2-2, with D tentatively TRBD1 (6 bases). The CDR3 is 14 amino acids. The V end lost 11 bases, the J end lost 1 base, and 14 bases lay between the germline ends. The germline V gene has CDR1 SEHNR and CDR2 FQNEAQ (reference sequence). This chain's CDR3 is CAGTLDRNTGELFF. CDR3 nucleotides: TGTGCCGGTACTTTGGACAGGAACACCGGGGAGCTGTTTTTT.

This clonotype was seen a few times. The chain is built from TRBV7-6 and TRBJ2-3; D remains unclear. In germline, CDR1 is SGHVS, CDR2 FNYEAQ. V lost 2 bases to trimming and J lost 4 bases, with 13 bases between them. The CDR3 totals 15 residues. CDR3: CASSLHPHDADTQYF. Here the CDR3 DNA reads TGTGCCAGCAGCTTACACCCGCACGACGCAGATACGCAGTATTTT.

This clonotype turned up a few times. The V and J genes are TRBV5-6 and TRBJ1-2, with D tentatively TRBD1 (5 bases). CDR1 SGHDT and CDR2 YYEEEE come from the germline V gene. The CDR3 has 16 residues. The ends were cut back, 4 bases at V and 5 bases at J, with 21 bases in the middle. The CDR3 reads CASSGGTALLYYGYTF. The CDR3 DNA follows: TGTGCCAGCAGCGGAGGGACCGCCCTCTTATATTATGGCTACACCTTC.

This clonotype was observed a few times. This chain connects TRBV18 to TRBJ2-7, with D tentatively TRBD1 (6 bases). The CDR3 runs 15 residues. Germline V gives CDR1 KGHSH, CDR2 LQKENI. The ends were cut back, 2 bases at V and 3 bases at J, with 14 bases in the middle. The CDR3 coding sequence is TGTGCCAGCTCACCAATAGACAGGAAACTCTACGAGCAGTACTTC. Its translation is CASSPIDRKLYEQYF.

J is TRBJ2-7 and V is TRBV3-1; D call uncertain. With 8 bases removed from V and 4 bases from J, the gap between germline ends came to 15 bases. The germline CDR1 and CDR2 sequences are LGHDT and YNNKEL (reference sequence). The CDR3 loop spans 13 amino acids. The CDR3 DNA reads TGTGCCAGCTCCGCTCCGGGCGGATACGAGCAGTACTTC. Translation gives CASSAPGGYEQYF.

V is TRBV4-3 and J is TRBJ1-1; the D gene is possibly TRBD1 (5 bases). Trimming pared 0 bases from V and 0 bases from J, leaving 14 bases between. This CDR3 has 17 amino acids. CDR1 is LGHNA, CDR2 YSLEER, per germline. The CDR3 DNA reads TGCGCCAGCAGCCAAGATGTGGCAGGGAGAATGAACACTGAAGCTTTCTTT. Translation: CASSQDVAGRMNTEAFF.

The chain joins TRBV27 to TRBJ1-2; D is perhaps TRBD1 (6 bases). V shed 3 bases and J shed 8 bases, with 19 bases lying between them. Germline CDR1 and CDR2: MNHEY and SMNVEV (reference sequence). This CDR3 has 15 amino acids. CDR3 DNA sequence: TGTGCCAGCAGTTTGGGTAGGGGGGTCGTGGGCGGCTACACCTTC. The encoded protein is CASSLGRGVVGGYTF.

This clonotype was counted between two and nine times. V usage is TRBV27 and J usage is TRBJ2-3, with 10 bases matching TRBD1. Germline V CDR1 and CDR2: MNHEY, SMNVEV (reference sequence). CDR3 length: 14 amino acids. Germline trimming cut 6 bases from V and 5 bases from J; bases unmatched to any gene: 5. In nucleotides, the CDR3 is TGTGCCAGCAGCCGAGACAGGGGGCAAGATACGCAGTATTTT. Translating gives CASSRDRGQDTQYF.

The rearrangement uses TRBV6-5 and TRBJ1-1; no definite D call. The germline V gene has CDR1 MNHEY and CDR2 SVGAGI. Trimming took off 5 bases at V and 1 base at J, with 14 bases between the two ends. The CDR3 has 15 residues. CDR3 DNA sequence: TGTGCCAGCAGTGAACCCGAAGCAGGGAACACTGAAGCTTTCTTT. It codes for CASSEPEAGNTEAFF.

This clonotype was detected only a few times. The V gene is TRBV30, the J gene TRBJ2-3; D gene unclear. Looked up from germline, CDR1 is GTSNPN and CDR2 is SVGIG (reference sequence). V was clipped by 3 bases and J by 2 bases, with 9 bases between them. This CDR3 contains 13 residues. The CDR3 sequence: CAWSLGDTDTQYF. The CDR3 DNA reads TGTGCCTGGAGCCTCGGAGACACAGATACGCAGTATTTT.

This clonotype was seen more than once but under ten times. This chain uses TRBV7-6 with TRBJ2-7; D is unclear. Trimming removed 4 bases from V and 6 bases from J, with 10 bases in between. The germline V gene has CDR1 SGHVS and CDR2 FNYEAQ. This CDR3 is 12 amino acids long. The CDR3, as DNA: TGTGCCAGCAGCTCCGGCTCCCGCGAGCAGTACTTC. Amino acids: CASSSGSREQYF. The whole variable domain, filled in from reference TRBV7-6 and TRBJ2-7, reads GAGVSQSPRYKVTKRGQDVALRCDPISGHVSLYWYRQALGQGPEFLTYFNYEAQQDKSGLPNDRFSAERPEGSISTLTIQRTEQRDSAMYRCASSSGSREQYFGPGTRLTVT.

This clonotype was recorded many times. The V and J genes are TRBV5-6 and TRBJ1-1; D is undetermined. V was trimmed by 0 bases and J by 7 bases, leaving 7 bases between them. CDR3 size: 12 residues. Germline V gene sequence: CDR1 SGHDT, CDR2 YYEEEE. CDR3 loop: CASSLVGSEAFF. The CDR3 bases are TGTGCCAGCAGCTTGGTGGGCAGTGAAGCTTTCTTT.

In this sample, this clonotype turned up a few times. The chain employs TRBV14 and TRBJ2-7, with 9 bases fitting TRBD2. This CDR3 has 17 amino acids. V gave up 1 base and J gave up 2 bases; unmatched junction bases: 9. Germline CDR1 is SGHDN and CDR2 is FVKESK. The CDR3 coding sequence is TGTGCCAGCAGCCAAGCGGTCGCTAGCGGGGCAGCCTACGAGCAGTACTTC. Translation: CASSQAVASGAAYEQYF.

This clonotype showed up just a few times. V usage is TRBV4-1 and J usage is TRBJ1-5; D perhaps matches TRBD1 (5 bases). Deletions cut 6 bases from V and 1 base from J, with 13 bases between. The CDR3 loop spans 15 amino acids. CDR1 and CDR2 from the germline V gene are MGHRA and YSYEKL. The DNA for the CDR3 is TGCGCCAGCAGGAGAAATGGGGGAAGCAATCAGCCCCAGCATTTT. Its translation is CASRRNGGSNQPQHF.

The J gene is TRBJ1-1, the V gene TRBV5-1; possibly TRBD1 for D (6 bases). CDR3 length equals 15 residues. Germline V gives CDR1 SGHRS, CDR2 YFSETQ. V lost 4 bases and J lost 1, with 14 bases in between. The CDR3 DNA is TGCGCCAGCAGCCCCGGGACATCCTCGAACACTGAAGCTTTCTTT. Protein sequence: CASSPGTSSNTEAFF. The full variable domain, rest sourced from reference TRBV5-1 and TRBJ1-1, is KAGVTQTPRYLIKTRGQQVTLSCSPISGHRSVSWYQQTPGQGLQFLFEYFSETQRNKGNFPGRFSGRQFSNSRSEMNVSTLELGDSALYLCASSPGTSSNTEAFFGQGTRLTVV.

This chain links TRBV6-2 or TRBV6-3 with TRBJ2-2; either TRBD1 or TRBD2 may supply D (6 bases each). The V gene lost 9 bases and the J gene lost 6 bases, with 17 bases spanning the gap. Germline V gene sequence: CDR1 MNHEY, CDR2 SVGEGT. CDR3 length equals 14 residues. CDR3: CASQVPGEAGELFF. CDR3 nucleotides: TGTGCCAGTCAGGTGCCAGGGGAGGCCGGGGAGCTGTTTTTT.

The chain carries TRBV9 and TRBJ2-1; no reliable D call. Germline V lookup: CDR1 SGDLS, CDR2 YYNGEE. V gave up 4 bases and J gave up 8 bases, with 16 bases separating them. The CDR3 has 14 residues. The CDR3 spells CASSPTGGLYEQFF. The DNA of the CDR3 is TGTGCCAGCAGCCCCACCGGCGGCCTCTATGAGCAGTTCTTC.

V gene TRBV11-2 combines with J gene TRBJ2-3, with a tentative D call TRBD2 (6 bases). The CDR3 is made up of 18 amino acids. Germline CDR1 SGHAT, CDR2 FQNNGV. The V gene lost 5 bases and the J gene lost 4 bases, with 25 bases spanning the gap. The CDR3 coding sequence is TGTGCCAGCAGCCGCGGTTACCGGGACTTCGGCCGACCAGATACGCAGTATTTT. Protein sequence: CASSRGYRDFGRPDTQYF.